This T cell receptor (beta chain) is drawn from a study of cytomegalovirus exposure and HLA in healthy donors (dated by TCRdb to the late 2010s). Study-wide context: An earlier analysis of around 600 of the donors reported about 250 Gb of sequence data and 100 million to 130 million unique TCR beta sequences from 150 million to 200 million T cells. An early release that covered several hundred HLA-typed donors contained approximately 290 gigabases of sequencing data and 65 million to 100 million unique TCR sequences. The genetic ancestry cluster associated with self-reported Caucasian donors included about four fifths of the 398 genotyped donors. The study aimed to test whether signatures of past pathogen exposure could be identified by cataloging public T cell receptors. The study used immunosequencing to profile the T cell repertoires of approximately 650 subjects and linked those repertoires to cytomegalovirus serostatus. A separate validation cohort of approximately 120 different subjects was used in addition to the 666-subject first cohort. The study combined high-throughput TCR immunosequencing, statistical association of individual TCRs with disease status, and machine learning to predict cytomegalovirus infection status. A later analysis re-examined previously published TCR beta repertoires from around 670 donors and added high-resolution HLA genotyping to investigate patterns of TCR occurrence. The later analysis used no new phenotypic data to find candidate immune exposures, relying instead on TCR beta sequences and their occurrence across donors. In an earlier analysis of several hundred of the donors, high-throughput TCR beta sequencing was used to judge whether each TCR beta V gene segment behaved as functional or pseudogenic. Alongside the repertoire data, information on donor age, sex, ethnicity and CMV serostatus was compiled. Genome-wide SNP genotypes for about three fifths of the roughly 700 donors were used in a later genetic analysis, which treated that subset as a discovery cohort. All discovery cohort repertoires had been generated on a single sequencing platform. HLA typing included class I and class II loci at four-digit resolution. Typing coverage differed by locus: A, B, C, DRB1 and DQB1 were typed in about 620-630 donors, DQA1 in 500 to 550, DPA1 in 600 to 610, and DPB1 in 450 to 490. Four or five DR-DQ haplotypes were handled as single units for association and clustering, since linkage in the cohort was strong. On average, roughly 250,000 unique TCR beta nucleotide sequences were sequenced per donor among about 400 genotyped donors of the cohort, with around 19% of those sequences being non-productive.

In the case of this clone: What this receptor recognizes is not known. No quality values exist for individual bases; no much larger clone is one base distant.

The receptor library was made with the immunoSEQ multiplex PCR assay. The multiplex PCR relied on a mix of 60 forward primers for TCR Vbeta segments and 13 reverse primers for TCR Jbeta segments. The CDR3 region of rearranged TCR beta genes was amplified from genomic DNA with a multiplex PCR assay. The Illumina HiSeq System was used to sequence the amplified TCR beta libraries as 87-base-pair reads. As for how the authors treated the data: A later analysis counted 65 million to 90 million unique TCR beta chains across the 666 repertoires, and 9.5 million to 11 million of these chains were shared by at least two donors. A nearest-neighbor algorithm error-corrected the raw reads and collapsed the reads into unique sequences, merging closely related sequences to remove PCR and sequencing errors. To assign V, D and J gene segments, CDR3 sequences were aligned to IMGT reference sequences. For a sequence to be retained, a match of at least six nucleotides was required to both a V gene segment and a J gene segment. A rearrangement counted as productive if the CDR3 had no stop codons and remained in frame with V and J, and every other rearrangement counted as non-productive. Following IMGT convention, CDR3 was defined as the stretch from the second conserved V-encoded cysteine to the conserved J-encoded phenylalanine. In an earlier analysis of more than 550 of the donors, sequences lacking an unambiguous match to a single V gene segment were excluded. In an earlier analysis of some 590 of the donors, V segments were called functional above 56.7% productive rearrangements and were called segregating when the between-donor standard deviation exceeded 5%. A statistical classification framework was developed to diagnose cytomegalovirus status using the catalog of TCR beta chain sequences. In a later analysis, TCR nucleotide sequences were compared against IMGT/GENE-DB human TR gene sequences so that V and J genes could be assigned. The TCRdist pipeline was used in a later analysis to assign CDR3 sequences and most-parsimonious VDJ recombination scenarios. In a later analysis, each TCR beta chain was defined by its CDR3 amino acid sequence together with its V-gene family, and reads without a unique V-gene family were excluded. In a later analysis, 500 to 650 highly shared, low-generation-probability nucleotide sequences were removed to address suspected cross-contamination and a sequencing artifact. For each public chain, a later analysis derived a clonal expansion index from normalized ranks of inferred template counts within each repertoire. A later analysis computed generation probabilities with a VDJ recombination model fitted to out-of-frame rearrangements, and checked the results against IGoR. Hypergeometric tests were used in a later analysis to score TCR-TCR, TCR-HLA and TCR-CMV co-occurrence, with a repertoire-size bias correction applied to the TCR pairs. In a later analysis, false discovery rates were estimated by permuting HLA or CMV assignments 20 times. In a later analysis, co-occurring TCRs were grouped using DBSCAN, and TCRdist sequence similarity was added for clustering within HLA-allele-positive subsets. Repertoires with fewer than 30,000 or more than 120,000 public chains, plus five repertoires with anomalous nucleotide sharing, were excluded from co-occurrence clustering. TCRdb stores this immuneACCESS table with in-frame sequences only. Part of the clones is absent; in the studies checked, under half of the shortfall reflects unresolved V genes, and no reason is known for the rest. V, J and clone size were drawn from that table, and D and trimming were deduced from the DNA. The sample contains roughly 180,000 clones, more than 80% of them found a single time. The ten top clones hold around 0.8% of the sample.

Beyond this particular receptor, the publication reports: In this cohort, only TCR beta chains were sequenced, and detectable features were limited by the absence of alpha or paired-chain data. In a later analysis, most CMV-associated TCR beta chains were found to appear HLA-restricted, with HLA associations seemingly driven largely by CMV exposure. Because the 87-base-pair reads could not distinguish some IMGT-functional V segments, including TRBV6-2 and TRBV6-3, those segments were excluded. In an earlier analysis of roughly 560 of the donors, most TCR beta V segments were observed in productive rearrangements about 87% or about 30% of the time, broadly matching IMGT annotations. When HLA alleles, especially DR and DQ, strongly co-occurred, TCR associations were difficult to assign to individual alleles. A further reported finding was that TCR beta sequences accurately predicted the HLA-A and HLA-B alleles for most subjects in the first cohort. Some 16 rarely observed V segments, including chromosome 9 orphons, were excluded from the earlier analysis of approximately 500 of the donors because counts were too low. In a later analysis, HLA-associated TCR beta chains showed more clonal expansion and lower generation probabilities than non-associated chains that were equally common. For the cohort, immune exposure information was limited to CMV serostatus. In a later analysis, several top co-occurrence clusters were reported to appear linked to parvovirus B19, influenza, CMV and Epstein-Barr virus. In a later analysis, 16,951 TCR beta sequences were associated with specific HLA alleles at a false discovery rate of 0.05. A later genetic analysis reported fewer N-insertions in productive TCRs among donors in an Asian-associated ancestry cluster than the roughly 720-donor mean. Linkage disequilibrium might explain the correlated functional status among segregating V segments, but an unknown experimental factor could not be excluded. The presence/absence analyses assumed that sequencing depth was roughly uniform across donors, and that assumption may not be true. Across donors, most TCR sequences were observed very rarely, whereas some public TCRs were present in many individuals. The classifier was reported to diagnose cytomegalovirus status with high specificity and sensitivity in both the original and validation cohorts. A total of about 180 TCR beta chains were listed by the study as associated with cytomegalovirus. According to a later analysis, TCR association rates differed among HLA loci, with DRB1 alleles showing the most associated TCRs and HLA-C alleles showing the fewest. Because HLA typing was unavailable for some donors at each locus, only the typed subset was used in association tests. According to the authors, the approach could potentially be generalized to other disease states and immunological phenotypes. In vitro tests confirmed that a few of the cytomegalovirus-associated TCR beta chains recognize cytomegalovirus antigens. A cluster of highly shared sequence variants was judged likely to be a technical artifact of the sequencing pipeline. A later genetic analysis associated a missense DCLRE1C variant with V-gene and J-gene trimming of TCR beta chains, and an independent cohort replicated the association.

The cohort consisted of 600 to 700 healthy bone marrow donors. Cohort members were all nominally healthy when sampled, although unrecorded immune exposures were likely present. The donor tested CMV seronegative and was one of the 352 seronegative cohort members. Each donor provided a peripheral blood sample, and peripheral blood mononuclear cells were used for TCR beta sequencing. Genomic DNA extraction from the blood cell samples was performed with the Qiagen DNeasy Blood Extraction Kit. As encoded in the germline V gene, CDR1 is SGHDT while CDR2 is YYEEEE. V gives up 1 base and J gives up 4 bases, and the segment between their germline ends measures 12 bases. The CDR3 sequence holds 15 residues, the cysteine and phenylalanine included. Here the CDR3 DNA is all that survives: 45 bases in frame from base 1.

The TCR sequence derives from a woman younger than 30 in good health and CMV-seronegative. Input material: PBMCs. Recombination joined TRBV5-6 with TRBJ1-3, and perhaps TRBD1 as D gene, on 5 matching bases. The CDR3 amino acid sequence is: CASSLYAGPGNTIYF. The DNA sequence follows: TGTGCCAGCAGCTTGTATGCAGGGCCCGGAAACACCATATATTTT.